The clone carrying this TCR beta chain was seen repeatedly, ten times or more. TCRdb recomputed calls from the RT-PCR reads with MiXCR, one row per CDR3 protein. This sample yields 550,000 to 750,000 distinct CDR3 sequences, of which approximately 14% are seen a single time; about 3.6% belongs to the top ten. CDR1 and CDR2 (germline): MNHEY, SVGAGI. Trimming stripped 6 bases from V and 6 bases from J, with 15 bases between. There are 13 residues in the CDR3. The sample taken for sequencing was memory CD4+ T cells from blood. This sequence joins TRBV6-5 and TRBJ2-7, with D hard to call. This sequence originates from a female donor in good health, serving as a healthy control. This CDR3 reads CASSRTQDTEQYF. The CDR3, as DNA: TGTGCCAGCAGCCGCACCCAAGACACCGAGCAGTACTTC.